The T cell receptor beta chain under discussion was sequenced for a study of memory CD4+ T cells and cytomegalovirus serostatus. Using immunoSEQ multiplex PCR, the repertoire was profiled, and TCRdb retains in-frame clones only, with some absent. The repertoire holds tens of thousands of clones, with approximately 81% as singletons. The sort gate was single viable CD3+CD4+CD8-CD45RO+ cells for memory CD4+ T cells. Trimming removed 0 bases at V and 4 bases at J, with 9 bases between. Per germline, CDR1 LGHNA and CDR2 YNFKEQ. This CDR3 has 14 residues. This chain joins TRBV4-2 and TRBJ1-1; possibly TRBD1 for D (5 bases). The TCR originated in an adult in good health and CMV-seronegative. Sequenced material: memory CD4+ T cells from blood. The CDR3 loop reads CASSQETGRTEAFF. CDR3 in DNA: TGTGCCAGCAGCCAAGAGACGGGACGCACTGAAGCTTTCTTT.